The clone carrying this T cell receptor (beta chain) was observed a few times. This sample is drawn from a study of T cells after yellow fever vaccination. The V end lost 2 bases, the J end lost 0 bases, and 7 bases lay between the germline ends. Germline V gene sequence: CDR1 MNHEY, CDR2 SVGAGI. The CDR3 totals 14 residues. Via MiXCR, TCRdb re-called the 5' RACE reads, giving one row per CDR3 protein. The sample holds almost 600,000 distinct CDR3 sequences, less than 15% seen once. This TCR was recovered from a man aged 25 to 40 who received the YFV17D yellow fever vaccine. The input for sequencing was PBMCs, taken on the day of the yellow fever booster vaccination. V is TRBV6-5 and J is TRBJ1-2; D might be TRBD1 (6 bases). The CDR3 DNA reads as TGTGCCAGCAGTTACGGACAGACTAACTATGGCTACACCTTC. Amino acid sequence: CASSYGQTNYGYTF.